These T cell receptor beta chains were read from a single sample in a study of CD8 T cells in Susac syndrome. Using its own MiXCR run on the immunoSEQ multiplex PCR reads, TCRdb lists one record per CDR3 protein. The sample lists about 280,000 distinct CDR3 sequences; approximately 81% were seen once. Sequencing was performed on CD8+ T cells from PBMCs. These receptors originate from a human donor with multiple sclerosis. CDR3s include the opening cysteine and the closing phenylalanine or tryptophan. A D gene is named only where the DNA matches it firmly. Part of the rows lack a size; the others show once, few, many or a class for expanded clones.

d_gene: .
v_gene: TRBV2
j_gene: TRBJ2-3
abundance: .
CDR3aa: CASSELGGTADTQYF
CDR3nt: TGTGCCAGCAGTGAACTTGGCGGGACGGCAGATACGCAGTATTTT

d_gene: TRBD2
v_gene: TRBV4-1
j_gene: TRBJ2-7
abundance: .
CDR3aa: CASSISGSLSYEQYF
CDR3nt: TGCGCCAGCAGCATTAGCGGGAGCCTTTCCTACGAGCAGTACTTC

d_gene: .
v_gene: TRBV20-1
j_gene: TRBJ2-4
abundance: .
CDR3aa: CSVPDRSKNIQYF
CDR3nt: TGCAGTGTCCCAGACAGATCCAAAAACATTCAGTACTTC

d_gene: .
v_gene: TRBV27
j_gene: TRBJ1-1
abundance: .
CDR3aa: CASSLSWGLDTEAFF
CDR3nt: TGTGCCAGCAGTTTATCCTGGGGACTCGACACTGAAGCTTTCTTT

d_gene: .
v_gene: TRBV5-6
j_gene: TRBJ2-2
abundance: .
CDR3aa: CASSTGGRDTGELFF
CDR3nt: TGTGCCAGCAGCACGGGGGGCAGGGACACCGGGGAGCTGTTTTTT

d_gene: .
v_gene: TRBV28
j_gene: TRBJ2-7
abundance: .
CDR3aa: CAAIRGREQYF
CDR3nt: TGTGCCGCCATCCGGGGTCGCGAGCAGTACTTC

d_gene: .
v_gene: TRBV2
j_gene: TRBJ2-7
abundance: .
CDR3aa: CASSARLSFF
CDR3nt: TGTGCCAGCAGCGCCCGTCTCTCTTTCTTC

d_gene: TRBD1
v_gene: TRBV6-5
j_gene: TRBJ2-7
abundance: .
CDR3aa: CASSYSGGQKTYEQYF
CDR3nt: TGTGCCAGCAGTTACTCAGGGGGACAGAAGACCTACGAGCAGTACTTC

d_gene: TRBD2
v_gene: TRBV18
j_gene: TRBJ2-7
abundance: few
CDR3aa: CASSPTGLAGGSTYEQYF
CDR3nt: TGTGCCAGCTCACCAACCGGCCTAGCGGGAGGATCGACCTACGAGCAGTACTTC

d_gene: TRBD2
v_gene: TRBV7-9
j_gene: TRBJ2-1
abundance: .
CDR3aa: CASSLGVAGGPPPNEQFF
CDR3nt: TGTGCCAGCAGCTTGGGGGTAGCGGGAGGCCCCCCTCCCAATGAGCAGTTCTTC

d_gene: .
v_gene: TRBV5-6
j_gene: TRBJ2-1
abundance: .
CDR3aa: CASSSEYEKLAGWGNEQFF
CDR3nt: TGTGCCAGCAGCTCCGAATACGAAAAACTAGCCGGTTGGGGCAATGAGCAGTTCTTC

d_gene: .
v_gene: TRBV7-9
j_gene: TRBJ2-1
abundance: .
CDR3aa: CASSLLDYRVGEQFF
CDR3nt: TGTGCCAGCAGCTTATTGGACTACCGAGTTGGGGAGCAGTTCTTC

d_gene: .
v_gene: TRBV4-2
j_gene: TRBJ2-1
abundance: .
CDR3aa: CASSLRLVREQFF
CDR3nt: TGTGCCAGCAGCTTACGTCTAGTCCGTGAGCAGTTCTTC

d_gene: .
v_gene: TRBV9
j_gene: TRBJ2-2
abundance: .
CDR3aa: CASSNRAGTGELFF
CDR3nt: TGTGCCAGCAGTAACAGGGCGGGCACCGGGGAGCTGTTTTTT

d_gene: .
v_gene: TRBV14
j_gene: TRBJ2-3
abundance: .
CDR3aa: CASSQGAARTDTQYF
CDR3nt: TGTGCCAGCAGCCAAGGGGCAGCTCGAACAGATACGCAGTATTTT

d_gene: .
v_gene: TRBV10-3
j_gene: TRBJ2-3
abundance: .
CDR3aa: CAIMNPSSTDTQYF
CDR3nt: TGTGCCATCATGAACCCGTCTAGCACAGATACGCAGTATTTT

d_gene: .
v_gene: TRBV2
j_gene: TRBJ2-1
abundance: .
CDR3aa: CASSPYLGVGNEQFF
CDR3nt: TGTGCCAGCAGCCCCTATCTGGGAGTTGGGAATGAGCAGTTCTTC

d_gene: TRBD2
v_gene: TRBV4-1
j_gene: TRBJ2-1
abundance: .
CDR3aa: CASSQDGLAASLRDEQFF
CDR3nt: TGCGCCAGCAGCCAAGACGGACTAGCGGCCTCCCTCCGGGATGAGCAATTCTTC

d_gene: .
v_gene: TRBV10-3
j_gene: TRBJ2-7
abundance: .
CDR3aa: CAISEAGSYEQYF
CDR3nt: TGTGCCATCAGTGAGGCAGGGTCCTACGAGCAGTACTTC

d_gene: .
v_gene: TRBV9
j_gene: TRBJ2-3
abundance: .
CDR3aa: CASSVAIDPRVPGTANPQYF
CDR3nt: TGTGCCAGCAGCGTAGCTATCGACCCTCGGGTCCCGGGGACCGCGAACCCGCAGTATTTT

d_gene: .
v_gene: TRBV29-1
j_gene: TRBJ1-2
abundance: .
CDR3aa: CSAEKGEDGYTF
CDR3nt: TGCAGCGCCGAGAAAGGAGAAGATGGCTACACCTTC

d_gene: .
v_gene: TRBV20-1
j_gene: TRBJ1-5
abundance: .
CDR3aa: CSARETGVGGNQPQHF
CDR3nt: TGCAGTGCTAGAGAGACGGGGGTGGGGGGCAATCAGCCCCAGCATTTT

d_gene: .
v_gene: TRBV4-1
j_gene: TRBJ2-1
abundance: once
CDR3aa: CASSPLVGTTYNEQFF
CDR3nt: TGCGCCAGCAGCCCACTGGTAGGGACGACTTACAATGAGCAGTTCTTC

d_gene: .
v_gene: TRBV27
j_gene: TRBJ2-2
abundance: .
CDR3aa: CASSFSGAPGELFF
CDR3nt: TGTGCCAGCAGTTTTTCCGGGGCCCCCGGGGAGCTGTTTTTT

d_gene: TRBD1
v_gene: TRBV5-5
j_gene: TRBJ2-7
abundance: .
CDR3aa: CASSTPGTGAYEQYF
CDR3nt: TGTGCCAGCAGCACACCCGGGACAGGGGCCTACGAGCAGTACTTC

d_gene: TRBD2
v_gene: TRBV20-1
j_gene: TRBJ2-7
abundance: .
CDR3aa: CSARDLAGLTYEQYF
CDR3nt: TGCAGTGCTAGAGATTTAGCGGGACTAACCTACGAGCAGTACTTC

d_gene: .
v_gene: TRBV4-1
j_gene: TRBJ2-4
abundance: few
CDR3aa: CASSQVYTGETKNIQYF
CDR3nt: TGCGCCAGCAGCCAAGTCTATACGGGAGAGACCAAAAACATTCAGTACTTC

d_gene: .
v_gene: TRBV12-3/TRBV12-4
j_gene: TRBJ2-4
abundance: .
CDR3aa: CASSSVTGGDIQYF
CDR3nt: TGTGCCAGCAGTTCGGTGACAGGTGGGGACATTCAGTACTTC

d_gene: .
v_gene: TRBV28
j_gene: TRBJ1-2
abundance: .
CDR3aa: CASRPTLEANGYTF
CDR3nt: TGTGCCAGCAGACCTACTCTAGAGGCTAACGGCTACACCTTC

d_gene: .
v_gene: TRBV15
j_gene: TRBJ2-1
abundance: .
CDR3aa: CATIGPPDYNNEQFF
CDR3nt: TGTGCCACTATAGGACCTCCGGACTACAACAATGAGCAGTTCTTC

d_gene: .
v_gene: TRBV28
j_gene: TRBJ2-7
abundance: .
CDR3aa: CASSLLRSSYEQYF
CDR3nt: TGTGCCAGCAGTTTACTGCGGAGCTCCTACGAGCAGTACTTC

d_gene: TRBD2
v_gene: TRBV27
j_gene: TRBJ2-3
abundance: .
CDR3aa: CASSLGWAGAGDTQYF
CDR3nt: TGTGCCAGCAGTTTGGGGTGGGCGGGAGCGGGGGATACGCAGTATTTT

d_gene: TRBD2
v_gene: TRBV4-1
j_gene: TRBJ2-7
abundance: few
CDR3aa: CASSQVSSGAYEQYF
CDR3nt: TGCGCCAGCAGCCAGGTTTCTAGCGGAGCCTACGAGCAGTACTTC

d_gene: TRBD2
v_gene: TRBV3-1
j_gene: TRBJ2-7
abundance: .
CDR3aa: CASSQGSGSANHEQYF
CDR3nt: TGTGCCAGCAGCCAAGGTAGCGGGAGTGCTAACCACGAGCAGTACTTC

d_gene: .
v_gene: TRBV6-5
j_gene: TRBJ1-2
abundance: .
CDR3aa: CASSYSANYGYTF
CDR3nt: TGTGCCAGCAGTTACTCGGCCAACTATGGCTACACCTTC

d_gene: TRBD2
v_gene: TRBV28
j_gene: TRBJ2-5
abundance: .
CDR3aa: CASSTPLITSGIGQETQYF
CDR3nt: TGTGCCAGCAGTACCCCCTTGATTACTAGCGGCATAGGACAAGAGACCCAGTACTTC

d_gene: .
v_gene: TRBV9
j_gene: TRBJ2-1
abundance: .
CDR3aa: CASGPPDLRAGRENEQFF
CDR3nt: TGTGCCAGCGGACCCCCAGACCTCAGGGCGGGAAGAGAAAATGAGCAGTTCTTC

d_gene: TRBD1
v_gene: TRBV7-9
j_gene: TRBJ2-1
abundance: .
CDR3aa: CASRGGKQGASYNEQFF
CDR3nt: TGTGCCAGCAGGGGCGGAAAACAGGGGGCGTCCTACAATGAGCAGTTCTTC

d_gene: .
v_gene: TRBV3-1
j_gene: TRBJ2-7
abundance: once
CDR3aa: CASSQEGTTDQEYF
CDR3nt: TGTGCCAGCAGCCAAGAGGGGACAACCGACCAGGAGTACTTC

d_gene: TRBD2
v_gene: TRBV9
j_gene: TRBJ2-1
abundance: .
CDR3aa: CASSDRLAGSSYNEQFF
CDR3nt: TGTGCCAGCAGCGACAGACTAGCGGGGAGCTCCTACAATGAGCAGTTCTTC

d_gene: TRBD2
v_gene: TRBV6-5
j_gene: TRBJ2-1
abundance: .
CDR3aa: CASSYSAGGGLDEQFF
CDR3nt: TGTGCCAGCAGTTACTCGGCGGGAGGTGGTCTTGATGAGCAGTTCTTC